The rows below give T cell receptor beta chains drawn from one sample of a study of post-analysis software for immune sequencing data. TCRdb fed the PCR reads into MiXCR, producing one record per CDR3 protein. The sample records 750,000 to 950,000 distinct CDR3 sequences, about 57% being singletons. The sequencing input was blood. Receptor source: a girl aged 5 to 17 with multiple sclerosis. Both conserved end residues are part of each CDR3. The order of the fields is clone size, D gene, J gene, V gene, CDR3 DNA, CDR3 protein. The D gene is left open where the match is weak. The size entry is marked missing in some rows and otherwise reads once, few, many or a size class.

clone size: NA; D gene: TRBD1; J gene: TRBJ1-2; V gene: TRBV29-1; CDR3 DNA: TGCAGCGTCCTACAGGGGGCTTATGGCTACACCTTC; CDR3 protein: CSVLQGAYGYTF
clone size: NA; D gene: NA; J gene: TRBJ1-5; V gene: TRBV5-1; CDR3 DNA: TGCGCCAGCAGCCAATCTCAGGGGATACAGCCCCAGCATTTT; CDR3 protein: CASSQSQGIQPQHF
clone size: NA; D gene: NA; J gene: TRBJ2-5; V gene: TRBV14; CDR3 DNA: TGTGCCAGCAGCCAAGCGACAGGCCAAGAGACCCAGTACTTC; CDR3 protein: CASSQATGQETQYF
clone size: NA; D gene: NA; J gene: TRBJ2-5; V gene: TRBV7-8; CDR3 DNA: TGTGCCAGCAGCCGACGGGGTGGAGAGACCCAGTACTTC; CDR3 protein: CASSRRGGETQYF
clone size: NA; D gene: TRBD2; J gene: TRBJ2-3; V gene: TRBV7-6; CDR3 DNA: TGTGCCAGCAGCTTTATCGCGGGGGGTGGGGCAGATACGCAGTATTTT; CDR3 protein: CASSFIAGGGADTQYF
clone size: few; D gene: TRBD1; J gene: TRBJ2-5; V gene: TRBV7-9; CDR3 DNA: TGTGCCAGCAGCTTACTCTCCAGGGGGCAAGAGACCCAGTACTTC; CDR3 protein: CASSLLSRGQETQYF
clone size: NA; D gene: NA; J gene: TRBJ2-1; V gene: TRBV12-3/TRBV12-4; CDR3 DNA: TGTGCCAGCAGGTTGACCGGGACGGTGGGGAATGAGCAGTTCTTC; CDR3 protein: CASRLTGTVGNEQFF
clone size: NA; D gene: TRBD2; J gene: TRBJ2-1; V gene: TRBV10-3; CDR3 DNA: TGTGCCGCCAGCGGGGGGGCCCAGGGCAATGAGCAGTTCTTC; CDR3 protein: CAASGGAQGNEQFF
clone size: NA; D gene: NA; J gene: TRBJ1-4; V gene: TRBV11-2; CDR3 DNA: TGTGCCAGCAGCCCGGTCGGGGGGTTAGCTGAAAAACTGTTTTTT; CDR3 protein: CASSPVGGLAEKLFF
clone size: once; D gene: TRBD1; J gene: TRBJ1-2; V gene: TRBV7-8; CDR3 DNA: TGTGCCAGCAGCTTAGGCACCTTTCGACAGGGAAGAGGATATGGCTACACCTTC; CDR3 protein: CASSLGTFRQGRGYGYTF
clone size: NA; D gene: TRBD2; J gene: TRBJ2-5; V gene: TRBV9; CDR3 DNA: TGTGCCAGCAATCTAGCGGGAGCCCCGCGGGAGACCCAGTACTTC; CDR3 protein: CASNLAGAPRETQYF
clone size: NA; D gene: NA; J gene: TRBJ1-1; V gene: TRBV29-1; CDR3 DNA: TGCAGCGACCAGGGTCCTGAAGCTTTCTTT; CDR3 protein: CSDQGPEAFF
clone size: NA; D gene: NA; J gene: TRBJ2-1; V gene: TRBV7-9; CDR3 DNA: TGTGCCAGCAGCCCGATCAGAGCTAATGAGCAGTTCTTC; CDR3 protein: CASSPIRANEQFF
clone size: NA; D gene: NA; J gene: TRBJ2-6; V gene: TRBV29-1; CDR3 DNA: TGCAGCGTTGAGGGGGGAGGTGGGGCCAACGTCCTGACTTTC; CDR3 protein: CSVEGGGGANVLTF
clone size: NA; D gene: NA; J gene: TRBJ2-4; V gene: TRBV12-3/TRBV12-4; CDR3 DNA: TGTGCCAGCACTGACTCAGTCCGGGGCATTCAGTACTTC; CDR3 protein: CASTDSVRGIQYF
clone size: NA; D gene: NA; J gene: TRBJ1-5; V gene: TRBV5-1; CDR3 DNA: TGCGCCAGCAGCCCGTCAGGGGAATGGGATCAGCCCCAGCATTTT; CDR3 protein: CASSPSGEWDQPQHF
clone size: few; D gene: TRBD2; J gene: TRBJ2-5; V gene: TRBV5-1; CDR3 DNA: TGCGCCAGCAGCTTGGCCATACGGGAGGCCCGGGAGACCCAGTACTTC; CDR3 protein: CASSLAIREARETQYF
clone size: NA; D gene: TRBD2; J gene: TRBJ2-1; V gene: TRBV15; CDR3 DNA: TGTGCCACCAGCAGAGATGGGGGCGGGAGGCTCAATGAGCAGTTCTTC; CDR3 protein: CATSRDGGGRLNEQFF
clone size: once; D gene: NA; J gene: TRBJ1-1; V gene: TRBV11-1; CDR3 DNA: TGTGCCAGCAGCCGGGACAAATACACTGAAGCTTTCTTT; CDR3 protein: CASSRDKYTEAFF
clone size: NA; D gene: TRBD2; J gene: TRBJ2-1; V gene: TRBV20-1; CDR3 DNA: TGCAGTGCTATATCAGGAGGGCTAGCGGAATTTAGCTCCTACAATGAGCAGTTCTTC; CDR3 protein: CSAISGGLAEFSSYNEQFF
clone size: NA; D gene: NA; J gene: TRBJ1-2; V gene: TRBV20-1; CDR3 DNA: TGCAGTGCTAGCACTGACCCCCGGGGGGGGTATGGCTACACCTTC; CDR3 protein: CSASTDPRGGYGYTF
clone size: NA; D gene: TRBD1; J gene: TRBJ2-7; V gene: TRBV6-6; CDR3 DNA: TGTGCCAACAGTTACTTGACAGGGGGCGAGCAGTACTTC; CDR3 protein: CANSYLTGGEQYF
clone size: NA; D gene: TRBD2; J gene: TRBJ2-5; V gene: TRBV7-8; CDR3 DNA: TGTGCCAGCAGCTTACGGGAGGGTCCCCAAGAGACCCAGTACTTC; CDR3 protein: CASSLREGPQETQYF
clone size: NA; D gene: NA; J gene: TRBJ2-7; V gene: TRBV28; CDR3 DNA: TGTGCCAGCAGTTCGGAGCGGGGGACAGAATTCTCCTACGAGCAGTACTTC; CDR3 protein: CASSSERGTEFSYEQYF
clone size: NA; D gene: NA; J gene: TRBJ2-2; V gene: TRBV29-1; CDR3 DNA: TGCAGCGCCGGGACGGCGAACACCGGGGAGCTGTTTTTT; CDR3 protein: CSAGTANTGELFF
clone size: few; D gene: NA; J gene: TRBJ2-4; V gene: TRBV27; CDR3 DNA: TGTGCCAGCAGTTTCATTACAGAAGCCAAAAACATTCAGTACTTC; CDR3 protein: CASSFITEAKNIQYF
clone size: many; D gene: NA; J gene: TRBJ2-5; V gene: TRBV29-1; CDR3 DNA: TGCAGCGTTGGACGGGAGACCCAGTACTTC; CDR3 protein: CSVGRETQYF
clone size: NA; D gene: NA; J gene: TRBJ2-3; V gene: TRBV5-1; CDR3 DNA: TGCGCCAGCAGCTTGGCCGACGGAAGAGGGACGCAGTATTTT; CDR3 protein: CASSLADGRGTQYF
clone size: NA; D gene: TRBD2; J gene: TRBJ2-5; V gene: TRBV29-1; CDR3 DNA: TGCAGCGTTGGCGAGACTAGCGGGAGCAATCAAGAGACCCAGTACTTC; CDR3 protein: CSVGETSGSNQETQYF
clone size: few; D gene: TRBD2; J gene: TRBJ2-1; V gene: TRBV20-1; CDR3 DNA: TGCAGTGCTAGATCCTTCGCTGGACTAGCGGGAGCCCGGGGTTACAATGAGCAGTTCTTC; CDR3 protein: CSARSFAGLAGARGYNEQFF
clone size: NA; D gene: NA; J gene: TRBJ2-7; V gene: TRBV20-1; CDR3 DNA: TGCAGTGCTAGAGAGGGGGGCCGCTCCTGCGAGCAGTACTTC; CDR3 protein: CSAREGGRSCEQYF
clone size: NA; D gene: TRBD2; J gene: TRBJ2-5; V gene: TRBV5-1; CDR3 DNA: TGCGCCAGCAGTCCGGAAGGTAGCGGGAGGGGGAAGACCCAGTACTTC; CDR3 protein: CASSPEGSGRGKTQYF
clone size: NA; D gene: NA; J gene: TRBJ1-4; V gene: TRBV3-1; CDR3 DNA: TGTGCCAGCAGCCAAGGAGGAACAACTAATGAAAAACTGTTTTTT; CDR3 protein: CASSQGGTTNEKLFF
clone size: NA; D gene: NA; J gene: TRBJ1-2; V gene: TRBV29-1; CDR3 DNA: TGCAGCGTTGCAGCCCAAGAGGACTATGGCTACACCTTC; CDR3 protein: CSVAAQEDYGYTF
clone size: NA; D gene: NA; J gene: TRBJ2-7; V gene: TRBV6-4; CDR3 DNA: TGTGCCAGCAGAAGACGGGCCTCCTACGAGCAGTACTTC; CDR3 protein: CASRRRASYEQYF
clone size: NA; D gene: TRBD1; J gene: TRBJ2-7; V gene: TRBV5-1; CDR3 DNA: TGCGCCAGCAGCTCCGGACAGGGAGGAGCCGAGCAGTACTTC; CDR3 protein: CASSSGQGGAEQYF
clone size: NA; D gene: TRBD1; J gene: TRBJ1-2; V gene: TRBV4-2; CDR3 DNA: TGTGCCAGCAGCCACTCAGGGGGCTGGACCGGCTACACCTTC; CDR3 protein: CASSHSGGWTGYTF
clone size: NA; D gene: NA; J gene: TRBJ2-1; V gene: TRBV29-1; CDR3 DNA: TGCAGCGTTGAAGACCCTTGGACAGACCAAGGTGACGATGAGCAGTTCTTC; CDR3 protein: CSVEDPWTDQGDDEQFF
clone size: NA; D gene: NA; J gene: TRBJ2-7; V gene: TRBV7-2; CDR3 DNA: TGTGCCAGCAGCATCCCATGGGGCAGGGTCTACGAGCAGTACTTC; CDR3 protein: CASSIPWGRVYEQYF
clone size: NA; D gene: NA; J gene: TRBJ1-1; V gene: TRBV27; CDR3 DNA: TGTGCCAGCAGTTTAGGTCGACAGTGGTTGAACACTGAAGCTTTCTTT; CDR3 protein: CASSLGRQWLNTEAFF
clone size: NA; D gene: NA; J gene: TRBJ1-5; V gene: TRBV6-5; CDR3 DNA: TGTGCCAGCAGATCTGGGTCCCTTGGGGTTCAGCCCCAGCATTTT; CDR3 protein: CASRSGSLGVQPQHF